The 26 T cell receptor beta chains below all came from one sample that was sequenced in a study of T cell responses to AZD1222 COVID-19 vaccine. The data were produced by immunoSEQ multiplex PCR, yet TCRdb's version contains in-frame clones alone and is incomplete. The table records 90,000 to 120,000 clones, about 93% of them present only once. Here the sequenced sample was peripheral blood, taken on day 0 of AZD1222 vaccination. Every receptor here comes from an adult in good health.

This chain joins TRBV29-1 and TRBJ1-2; D remains ambiguous. This CDR3 comprises 14 residues. Germline CDR1 is SQVTM and CDR2 is ANQGSEA. V gave up 5 bases and J gave up 0 bases, with 13 bases separating them. The chain's CDR3 is CSVTRTTANYGYTF. The CDR3 region has the DNA TGCAGCGTTACGCGGACTACAGCTAACTATGGCTACACCTTC. Supplemented by reference TRBV29-1 and TRBJ1-2, the full variable domain reads SAVISQKPSRDICQRGTSLTIQCQVDSQVTMMFWYRQQPGQSLTLIATANQGSEATYESGFVIDKFPISRPNLTFSTLTVSNMSPEDSSIYLCSVTRTTANYGYTFGSGTRLTVV.

V is TRBV25-1 and J is TRBJ2-3, with a possible D match to TRBD1 (5 bases). The CDR3 totals 13 residues. Germline loops: CDR1 MGHDK, CDR2 SYGVNS. V lost 6 bases to trimming and J lost 5 bases, with 12 bases between them. The CDR3 bases are TGTGCCAGCAGGACAGTCCAGGTAGATACGCAGTATTTT. This translates into CASRTVQVDTQYF.

The chain couples TRBV14 to TRBJ2-3; D could derive from TRBD1 or TRBD2 (5 bases each). CDR3 length equals 16 residues. Germline loops: CDR1 SGHDN, CDR2 FVKESK. The V gene lost 4 bases and the J gene lost 2 bases, with 16 bases spanning the gap. The CDR3 here is CASSPLGAAHTDTQYF. The CDR3 coding sequence is TGTGCCAGCAGCCCCCTCGGGGCGGCCCACACAGATACGCAGTATTTT.

This chain links TRBV2 with TRBJ1-5; 7 nucleotides line up with TRBD1. Trimming took 6 bases from V and 2 from J; bases not matched to a gene: 4. Germline assignment: CDR1 SNHLY and CDR2 FYNNEI. The CDR3 spans 14 residues. The CDR3 DNA reads as TGTGCCAGCAGCCCCGGGACAGGCAATCAGCCCCAGCATTTT. Protein product: CASSPGTGNQPQHF. Based on the CDR3 plus reference TRBV2 and TRBJ1-5, the full variable domain is EPEVTQTPSHQVTQMGQEVILRCVPISNHLYFYWYRQILGQKVEFLVSFYNNEISEKSEIFDDQFSVERPDGSNFTLKIRSTKLEDSAMYFCASSPGTGNQPQHFGDGTRLSIL.

V is TRBV7-8 and J is TRBJ1-6; D gene ambiguous. The CDR3 has 15 amino acids. The V gene lost 1 base and the J gene lost 9 bases, with 13 bases spanning the gap. Germline assignment: CDR1 SGHVS and CDR2 FQNEAQ. Here the CDR3 reads CASSLGGLSGSPLHF. CDR3 nucleotide sequence: TGTGCCAGCAGCTTAGGGGGTCTGTCAGGTTCACCCCTCCACTTT.

The chain couples TRBV6-2 or TRBV6-3 to TRBJ1-1; D might be TRBD1 (6 bases). This CDR3 region has 15 residues. Trimming stripped 4 bases from V and 5 bases from J, with 17 bases between. From germline, CDR1 is MNHEY and CDR2 SVGEGT. The CDR3 loop is CASSFSLFRGTEAFF. CDR3 DNA sequence: TGTGCCAGCAGTTTCTCCCTTTTCAGGGGTACTGAAGCTTTCTTT.

The CDR3 bases are TGTGCCAGCAGCTTAGGAGTTCTAGGGACACCCAATCAGCCCCAGCATTTT. Its translation: CASSLGVLGTPNQPQHF. The chain combines TRBV7-6 with TRBJ1-5, with a weak D call TRBD1 (6 bases). The CDR3 runs to 17 residues. V was pared by 1 base and J by 3 bases, with 16 bases between. CDR1 and CDR2 from the germline V gene are SGHVS and FNYEAQ.

This clone was seen just once. The CDR3 nucleotides are TGTGCCAGCTCACCCGCGGGGATCGTTAATGAAAAACTGTTTTTT. Its protein product is CASSPAGIVNEKLFF. V is TRBV18 and J is TRBJ1-4; no clear D. Germline assignment: CDR1 KGHSH and CDR2 LQKENI. The CDR3 is made up of 15 amino acids. V was pared by 3 bases and J by 4 bases, with 12 bases between.

The J gene is TRBJ2-2, the V gene TRBV7-9; TRBD1 agrees at 11 bases. J gave up 2 bases and V 6 bases, and 5 bases lay outside the gene matches. In germline, CDR1 is SEHNR, CDR2 FQNEAQ (reference sequence). The CDR3 is 16 residues long. For the CDR3, the DNA is TGTGCCAGCAGAGCGGACAGGGGGCAAAACACCGGGGAGCTGTTTTTT. Protein sequence: CASRADRGQNTGELFF.

This chain links TRBV15 with TRBJ2-2, with D tentatively TRBD2 (6 bases). V was cut by 6 bases and J by 5 bases, with 10 bases left in between. The CDR3 runs to 13 residues. CDR1 is LNHNV, CDR2 YYDKDF, per germline (reference sequence). The chain's CDR3 is CATRTRGTGELFF. For the CDR3, the DNA is TGTGCCACCAGGACTAGAGGTACCGGGGAGCTGTTTTTT.

This clone was detected only once. This chain joins TRBV24-1 and TRBJ2-3; TRBD2 is a possible D gene (7 bases). CDR1 and CDR2 from the germline V gene are KGHDR and SFDVKD. CDR3 length: 13 residues. The V and J ends lost 9 bases and 10 bases respectively, with 19 bases between them. Here the CDR3 reads CATATRVGGPQYF. For the CDR3, the DNA is TGTGCCACCGCCACTCGGGTGGGGGGGCCGCAGTATTTT.

CDR3 sequence (DNA): TGTGCCAGTAGTATAGAGGGGCTGGGGCATCAGCCCCAGCATTTT. Translation gives CASSIEGLGHQPQHF. J is TRBJ1-5 and V is TRBV19; maybe TRBD1 (5 bases). V lost 0 bases and J 5 bases, leaving 11 bases between the germline ends. The CDR3 has 15 residues. CDR1 is LNHDA and CDR2 is SQIVND in the germline V gene (reference sequence).

The J gene is TRBJ1-2, the V gene TRBV4-3; 8 positions match TRBD1. V lost 0 bases, J lost 6 bases, and 6 bases stayed unmatched. The CDR3 length is 15 residues. The germline V gene encodes CDR1 LGHNA and CDR2 YSLEER. CDR3 nucleotide sequence: TGCGCCAGCAGCCAAGATGATGACAGGGGCCATGGCTACACCTTC. It translates to CASSQDDDRGHGYTF.

The rearrangement joins TRBV6-5 to TRBJ2-3; D not resolved. This CDR3 is built from 13 residues. Germline V CDR1 and CDR2: MNHEY, SVGAGI. The V end lost 5 bases, the J end lost 2 bases, and 8 bases lay between the germline ends. The CDR3: CASSQLFTDTQYF. The CDR3 DNA sequence: TGTGCCAGCAGTCAACTATTCACAGATACGCAGTATTTT.

This rearrangement joins TRBV19 to TRBJ2-7; D gene ambiguous. Germline V lookup: CDR1 LNHDA, CDR2 SQIVND (reference sequence). This CDR3 spans 11 amino acids. V was pared by 4 bases and J by 6 bases, with 7 bases between. As DNA, the CDR3 is TGTGCCAGTAGTAAACATGGCGAGCAGTACTTC. It codes for CASSKHGEQYF.

The chain joins TRBV5-1 to TRBJ1-6; D gene unclear. Trimming took off 0 bases at V and 6 bases at J, with 4 bases between the two ends. The CDR3 is 13 residues long. The V gene's germline CDR1 is SGHRS and CDR2 YFSETQ. DNA for the CDR3: TGCGCCAGCAGCTTGGATGGTAATTCACCCCTCCACTTT. Encoded protein: CASSLDGNSPLHF.

The chain combines TRBV25-1 with TRBJ2-2, with unresolved D. Germline V gives CDR1 MGHDK, CDR2 SYGVNS. The germline V and J ends were trimmed by 3 bases and 7 bases, with 6 bases remaining between them. CDR3 length: 12 amino acids. The CDR3 sequence: CASSDILGELFF. The CDR3, as DNA: TGTGCCAGCAGTGACATCCTCGGGGAGCTGTTTTTT.

This chain connects TRBV7-2 to TRBJ2-7, with D tentatively TRBD2 (6 bases). This CDR3 comprises 14 residues. Deletions cut 4 bases from V and 2 bases from J, with 12 bases between. Germline V CDR1 and CDR2: SGHTA, FQGNSA. The chain's CDR3 is CASSSRDGAYEQYF. CDR3 in DNA: TGTGCCAGCAGCTCGCGGGACGGAGCCTACGAGCAGTACTTC.

The rearrangement uses TRBV6-5 and TRBJ1-1; 11 positions match TRBD1. V lost 8 bases and J lost 3; bases outside the gene matches: 2. CDR3 length: 13 residues. CDR1 MNHEY and CDR2 SVGAGI come from the germline V gene. CDR3 residues: CASRDRGDTEAFF. CDR3 in DNA: TGTGCCAGCCGGGACAGGGGGGACACTGAAGCTTTCTTT.

V usage is TRBV3-1 (or the pseudogene TRBV3-2) and J usage is TRBJ2-1; D is possibly TRBD2 (6 bases). From germline, CDR1 is LGHDT and CDR2 YNNKEL (reference sequence). The CDR3 is 14 amino acids. V was pared by 3 bases and J by 14 bases, with 20 bases between. The CDR3 spells CASSQDPGLQSEFF. The CDR3 DNA is TGTGCCAGCAGCCAGGACCCGGGACTCCAATCGGAGTTCTTC.

The CDR3 DNA follows: TGTGCCAGCAGTTACTCGAAGGGGGGATTGAACACTGAAGCTTTCTTT. Protein product: CASSYSKGGLNTEAFF. This sequence joins TRBV6-2 or TRBV6-3 and TRBJ1-1, with D perhaps matching TRBD1 (6 bases). This CDR3 has 16 amino acids. Germline values: CDR1 MNHEY, CDR2 SVGEGT. V lost 0 bases and J lost 0, with 11 bases in between.

This chain joins TRBV7-7 and TRBJ2-1; 11 bases are shared with TRBD2. V was pared by 5 bases and J by 0 bases, with 6 bases of the junction left unmatched. The CDR3 totals 17 residues. The V gene's germline CDR1 is SSHAT and CDR2 FNYEAQ (reference sequence). The chain's CDR3 is CASSPVLAGGSYNEQFF. The CDR3 DNA is TGTGCCAGCAGCCCAGTTCTAGCGGGGGGCTCCTACAATGAGCAGTTCTTC.

The J gene is TRBJ2-2, the V gene TRBV7-2; TRBD2 aligns across 8 bases. The CDR3 consists of 15 residues. After removal of 3 bases from V and 1 base from J, the junction contained 1 base not matched to a gene. Germline CDR1 is SGHTA and CDR2 is FQGNSA. The CDR3 here is CASSFSGRNTGELFF. Here the CDR3 DNA reads TGTGCCAGCAGCTTCAGCGGGAGGAACACCGGGGAGCTGTTTTTT.

V and J are TRBV7-2 and TRBJ2-7, with 8 bases matching TRBD1. After removal of 1 base from V and 7 bases from J, the junction contained 6 bases not matched to a gene. The length of the CDR3 is 14 residues. The germline V gene has CDR1 SGHTA and CDR2 FQGNSA. This CDR3 is CASSLGGQGVEQYF. For the CDR3, the DNA is TGTGCCAGCAGCTTAGGAGGACAGGGAGTGGAGCAGTACTTC.

This chain joins TRBV11-3 and TRBJ2-2; TRBD1 agrees at 9 bases. The V and J ends lost 3 bases and 2 bases, in that order; junction bases with no gene match: 7. CDR1 SGHNT and CDR2 YENEEA come from the germline V gene. This CDR3 comprises 17 residues. CDR3 nucleotides: TGTGCCAGCAGCTTTGGTTGGGACAGGGTAAACACCGGGGAGCTGTTTTTT. Amino acid sequence: CASSFGWDRVNTGELFF.

This clone has only one observation. J is TRBJ1-1 and V is TRBV6-5; no firm D call. The length of the CDR3 is 14 residues. CDR1 MNHEY and CDR2 SVGAGI come from the germline V gene. V was trimmed by 8 bases and J by 1 base, leaving 14 bases between them. CDR3 sequence reads: CASSPVFPNTEAFF. As DNA, the CDR3 is TGTGCCAGCTCCCCCGTTTTTCCGAACACTGAAGCTTTCTTT.